The following is a T cell receptor beta chain sequence with its context. Other DNA sequences from this sample encode an identical CDR3 as well. These data are taken from a study of radiation and T cells in renal cell carcinoma. Trimming took 3 bases from V and 8 from J; bases not matched to a gene: 10. The CDR3 consists of 16 residues. Germline V lookup: CDR1 LGHNA, CDR2 YSLEER. Data came from immunoSEQ multiplex PCR; TCRdb stores just in-frame clones and leaves some out. The sample holds about 78,000 clones, 80% to 90% seen once. Time point noted: blood 4 weeks post-SBRT, at nephrectomy. Described treatment: 15 Gy SBRT to primary tumor, nephrectomy 4 weeks later. Radiation-treated patients gave blood at baseline, week 2 and week 4.

The sample was blood, taken from a patient whose treatment included radiotherapy and nephrectomy. The clonotype was recovered from a woman in her seventies with renal cell carcinoma. The chain carries TRBV4-3 and TRBJ1-6, with TRBD1 identical over 7 bases. CDR3 coding DNA: TGCGCCAGCAGCCAGGCCCCGGGACAGCTAGATTCACCCCTCCACTTT. It is translated as CASSQAPGQLDSPLHF.